Here is one TCR beta chain with its context. Some clones are missing from TCRdb's copy, which holds only in-frame ones; the method was immunoSEQ multiplex PCR. This sample has hundreds of thousands of clones, with 75% to 90% found just once. The data belong to a study of blood T cell repertoires in COVID-19. Sequencing was performed on peripheral blood. The receptor's source is a woman in her twenties or thirties who had recovered from COVID-19.

This CDR3 reads CASSDSRRTYEQYF. Here the CDR3 DNA reads TGTGCCAGCAGTGACTCCCGCAGAACCTACGAGCAGTACTTC. J is TRBJ2-7 and V is TRBV25-1; D gene unclear. With 3 bases removed from V and 2 bases from J, the gap between germline ends came to 11 bases. The CDR3 length is 14 residues. Per the germline V gene, CDR1 is MGHDK and CDR2 is SYGVNS.